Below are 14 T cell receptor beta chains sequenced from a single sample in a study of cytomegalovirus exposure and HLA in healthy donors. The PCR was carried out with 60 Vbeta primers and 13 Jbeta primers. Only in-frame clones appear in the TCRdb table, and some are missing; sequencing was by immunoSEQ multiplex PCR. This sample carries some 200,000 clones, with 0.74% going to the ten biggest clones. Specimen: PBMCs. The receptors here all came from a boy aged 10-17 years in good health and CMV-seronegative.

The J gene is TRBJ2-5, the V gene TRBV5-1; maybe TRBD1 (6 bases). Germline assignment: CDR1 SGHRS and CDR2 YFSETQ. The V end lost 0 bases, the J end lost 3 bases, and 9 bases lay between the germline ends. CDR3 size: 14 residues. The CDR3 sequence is CASSLAPGEETQYF. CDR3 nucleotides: TGCGCCAGCAGCTTGGCCCCAGGGGAAGAGACCCAGTACTTC.

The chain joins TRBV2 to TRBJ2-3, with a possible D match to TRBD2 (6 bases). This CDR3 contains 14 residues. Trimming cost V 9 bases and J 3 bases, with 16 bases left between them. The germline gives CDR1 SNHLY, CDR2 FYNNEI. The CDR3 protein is CASARDFSTDTQYF. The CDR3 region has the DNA TGTGCCAGTGCCCGGGACTTTTCTACAGATACGCAGTATTTT.

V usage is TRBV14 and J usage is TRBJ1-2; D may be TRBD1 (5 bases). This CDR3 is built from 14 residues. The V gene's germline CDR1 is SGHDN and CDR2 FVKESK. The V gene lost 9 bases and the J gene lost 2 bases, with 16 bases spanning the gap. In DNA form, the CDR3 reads TGTGCCAGACTTTTCTTAACAGGAAACTATGGCTACACCTTC. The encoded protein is CARLFLTGNYGYTF.

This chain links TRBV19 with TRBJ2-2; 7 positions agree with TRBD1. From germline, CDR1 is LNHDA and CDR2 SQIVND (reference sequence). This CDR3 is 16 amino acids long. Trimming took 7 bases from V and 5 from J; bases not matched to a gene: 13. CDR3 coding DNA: TGTGCCAGTAAAGGCGACCAGGGGGTAGCTACCGGGGAGCTGTTTTTT. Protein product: CASKGDQGVATGELFF. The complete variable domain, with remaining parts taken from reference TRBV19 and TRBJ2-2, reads DGGITQSPKYLFRKEGQNVTLSCEQNLNHDAMYWYRQDPGQGLRLIYYSQIVNDFQKGDIAEGYSVSREKKESFPLTVTSAQKNPTAFYLCASKGDQGVATGELFFGEGSRLTVL.

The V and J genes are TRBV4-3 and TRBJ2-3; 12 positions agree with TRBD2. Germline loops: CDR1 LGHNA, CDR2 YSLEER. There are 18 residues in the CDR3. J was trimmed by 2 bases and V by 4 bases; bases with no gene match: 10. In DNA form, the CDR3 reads TGCGCCAGCAGCCGGGGGACTAGCGGGCCCCAACACACAGATACGCAGTATTTT. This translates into CASSRGTSGPQHTDTQYF.

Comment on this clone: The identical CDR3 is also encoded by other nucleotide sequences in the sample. The CDR3 sequence is CASSLGGGQETQYF. The DNA for the CDR3 is TGCGCCAGCAGCTTGGGTGGGGGGCAAGAGACCCAGTACTTC. This chain links TRBV5-1 with TRBJ2-5, with a weak D call TRBD2 (6 bases). The CDR3 is 14 residues long. V was trimmed by 0 bases and J by 2 bases, leaving 8 bases between them. CDR1 is SGHRS and CDR2 is YFSETQ in the germline V gene. The full variable domain, in which reference TRBV5-1 and TRBJ2-5 provide the parts outside the CDR3, is KAGVTQTPRYLIKTRGQQVTLSCSPISGHRSVSWYQQTPGQGLQFLFEYFSETQRNKGNFPGRFSGRQFSNSRSEMNVSTLELGDSALYLCASSLGGGQETQYFGPGTRLLVL.

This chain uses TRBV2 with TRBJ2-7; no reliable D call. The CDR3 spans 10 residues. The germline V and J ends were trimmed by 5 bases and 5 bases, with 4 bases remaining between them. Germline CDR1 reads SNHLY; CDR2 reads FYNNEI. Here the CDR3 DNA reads TGTGCCAGCAGTTCCAACGAGCAGTACTTC. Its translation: CASSSNEQYF.

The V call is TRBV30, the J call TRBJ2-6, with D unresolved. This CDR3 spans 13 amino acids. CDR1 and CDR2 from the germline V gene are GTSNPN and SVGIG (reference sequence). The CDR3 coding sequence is TGTGGCCTACTAAAGCTCCGGGCCAACGTCCTGACTTTC. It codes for CGLLKLRANVLTF.

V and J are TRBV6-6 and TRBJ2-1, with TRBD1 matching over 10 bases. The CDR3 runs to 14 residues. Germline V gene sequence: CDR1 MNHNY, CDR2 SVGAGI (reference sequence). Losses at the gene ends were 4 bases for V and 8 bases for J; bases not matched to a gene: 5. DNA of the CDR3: TGTGCCAGCAGTTTGGGGGACAGGGGCGATGAGCAGTTCTTC. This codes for CASSLGDRGDEQFF.

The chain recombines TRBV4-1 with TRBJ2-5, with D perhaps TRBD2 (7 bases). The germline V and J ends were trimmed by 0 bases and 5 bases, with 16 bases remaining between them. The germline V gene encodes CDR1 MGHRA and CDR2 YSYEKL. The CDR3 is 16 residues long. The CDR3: CASSQDVGGARETQYF. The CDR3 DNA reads TGCGCCAGCAGCCAAGATGTTGGGGGGGCTAGGGAGACCCAGTACTTC.

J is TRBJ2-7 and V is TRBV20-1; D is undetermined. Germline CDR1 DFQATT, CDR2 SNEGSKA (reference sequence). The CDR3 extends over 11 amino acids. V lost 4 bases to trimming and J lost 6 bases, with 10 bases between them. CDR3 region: CSAKYIPEQYF. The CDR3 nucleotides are TGCAGTGCTAAGTACATTCCCGAGCAGTACTTC.

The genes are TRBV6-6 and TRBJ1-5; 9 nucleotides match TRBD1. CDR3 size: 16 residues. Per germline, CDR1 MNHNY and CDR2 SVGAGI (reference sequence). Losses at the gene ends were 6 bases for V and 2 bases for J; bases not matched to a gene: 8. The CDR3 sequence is CASSPSQGAGNQPQHF. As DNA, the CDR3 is TGTGCCAGCAGCCCATCACAGGGGGCTGGCAATCAGCCCCAGCATTTT.

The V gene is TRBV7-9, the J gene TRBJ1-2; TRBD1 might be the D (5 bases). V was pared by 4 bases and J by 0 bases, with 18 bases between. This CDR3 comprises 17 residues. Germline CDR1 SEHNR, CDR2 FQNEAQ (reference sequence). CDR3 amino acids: CASSSITTGLANYGYTF. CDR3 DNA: TGTGCCAGCAGCTCGATCACCACAGGTTTAGCTAACTATGGCTACACCTTC.

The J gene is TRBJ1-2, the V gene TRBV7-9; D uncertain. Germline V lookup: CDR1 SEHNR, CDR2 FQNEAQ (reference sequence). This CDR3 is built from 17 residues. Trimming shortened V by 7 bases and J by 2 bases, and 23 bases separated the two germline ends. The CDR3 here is CASTLSESGQRNYGYTF. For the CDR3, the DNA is TGTGCCAGCACCCTTAGCGAGTCAGGTCAACGGAACTATGGCTACACCTTC.